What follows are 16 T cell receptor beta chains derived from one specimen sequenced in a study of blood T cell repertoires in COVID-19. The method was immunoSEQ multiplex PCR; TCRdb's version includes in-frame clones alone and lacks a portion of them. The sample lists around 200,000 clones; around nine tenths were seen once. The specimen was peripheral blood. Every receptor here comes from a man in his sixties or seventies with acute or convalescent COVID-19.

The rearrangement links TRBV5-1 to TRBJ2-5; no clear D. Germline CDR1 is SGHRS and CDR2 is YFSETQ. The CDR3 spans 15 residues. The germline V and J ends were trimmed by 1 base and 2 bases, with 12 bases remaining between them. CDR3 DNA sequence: TGCGCCAGCAGCTTGTCCCTACCTCCTCAAGAGACCCAGTACTTC. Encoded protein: CASSLSLPPQETQYF.

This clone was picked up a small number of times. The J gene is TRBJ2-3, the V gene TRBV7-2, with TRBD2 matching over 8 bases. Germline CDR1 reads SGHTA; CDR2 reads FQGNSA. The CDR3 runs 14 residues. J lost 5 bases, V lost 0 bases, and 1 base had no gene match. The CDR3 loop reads CASSLAGREDTQYF. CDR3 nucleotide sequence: TGTGCCAGCAGCTTAGCCGGGAGGGAAGATACGCAGTATTTT.

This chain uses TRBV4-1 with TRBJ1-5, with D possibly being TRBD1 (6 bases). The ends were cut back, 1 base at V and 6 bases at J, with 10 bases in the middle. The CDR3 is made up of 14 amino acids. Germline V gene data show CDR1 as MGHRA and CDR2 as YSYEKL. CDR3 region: CASSQVRGSQPQHF. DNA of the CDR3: TGCGCCAGCAGCCAAGTCAGGGGCAGTCAGCCCCAGCATTTT.

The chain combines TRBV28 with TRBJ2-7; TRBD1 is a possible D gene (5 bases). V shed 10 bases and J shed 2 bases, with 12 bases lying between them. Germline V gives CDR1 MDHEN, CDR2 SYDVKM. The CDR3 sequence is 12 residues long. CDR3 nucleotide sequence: TGTGCCACCCTTCAGGGAACCTACGAGCAGTACTTC. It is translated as CATLQGTYEQYF. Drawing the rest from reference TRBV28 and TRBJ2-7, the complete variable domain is DVKVTQSSRYLVKRTGEKVFLECVQDMDHENMFWYRQDPGLGLRLIYFSYDVKMKEKGDIPEGYSVSREKKERFSLILESASTNQTSMYLCATLQGTYEQYFGPGTRLTVT.

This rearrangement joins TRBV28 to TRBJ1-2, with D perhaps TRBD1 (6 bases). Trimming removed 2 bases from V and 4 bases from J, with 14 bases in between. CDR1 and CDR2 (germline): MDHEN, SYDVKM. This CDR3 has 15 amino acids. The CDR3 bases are TGTGCCAGCAGTTTAGCAGGGGACGCGAGCTATGGCTACACCTTC. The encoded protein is CASSLAGDASYGYTF.

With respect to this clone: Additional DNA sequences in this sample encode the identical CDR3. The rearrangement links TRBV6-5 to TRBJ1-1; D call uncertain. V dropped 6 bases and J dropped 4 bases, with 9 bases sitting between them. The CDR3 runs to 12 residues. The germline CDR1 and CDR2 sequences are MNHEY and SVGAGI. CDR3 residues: CASSRHGTEAFF. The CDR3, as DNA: TGTGCCAGCAGCAGGCACGGCACTGAAGCTTTCTTT.

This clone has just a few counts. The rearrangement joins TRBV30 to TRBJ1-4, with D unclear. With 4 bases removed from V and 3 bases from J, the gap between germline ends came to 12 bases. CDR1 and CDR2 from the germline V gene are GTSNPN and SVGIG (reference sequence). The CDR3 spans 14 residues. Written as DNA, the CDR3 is TGTGCCTGGAATTCACAATCAGCTAATGAAAAACTGTTTTTT. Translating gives CAWNSQSANEKLFF.

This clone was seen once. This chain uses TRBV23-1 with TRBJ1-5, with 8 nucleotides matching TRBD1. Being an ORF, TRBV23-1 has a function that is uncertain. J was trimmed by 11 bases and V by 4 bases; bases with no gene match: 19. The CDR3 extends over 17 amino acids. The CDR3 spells CASSPQLGTGQLHTQHF. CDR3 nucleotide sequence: TGCGCCAGCAGTCCCCAACTCGGGACAGGTCAGCTTCACACCCAGCATTTT.

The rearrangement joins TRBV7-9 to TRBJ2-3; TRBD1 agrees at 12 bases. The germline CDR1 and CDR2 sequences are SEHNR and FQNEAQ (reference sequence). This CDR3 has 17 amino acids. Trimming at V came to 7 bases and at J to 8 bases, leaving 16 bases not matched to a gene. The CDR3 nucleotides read TGTGCCAGCACCCTACCTCCGGGGACAGGGGGCGCGGGTACGCAGTATTTT. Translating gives CASTLPPGTGGAGTQYF. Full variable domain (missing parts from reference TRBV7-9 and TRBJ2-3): DTGVSQNPRHKITKRGQNVTFRCDPISEHNRLYWYRQTLGQGPEFLTYFQNEAQLEKSRLLSDRFSAERPKGSFSTLEIQRTEQGDSAMYLCASTLPPGTGGAGTQYFGPGTRLTVL.

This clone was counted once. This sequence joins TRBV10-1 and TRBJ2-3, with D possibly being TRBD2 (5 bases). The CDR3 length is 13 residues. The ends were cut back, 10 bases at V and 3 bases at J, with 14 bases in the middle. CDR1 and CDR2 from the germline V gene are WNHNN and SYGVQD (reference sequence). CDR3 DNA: TGCGCCACCACCAGCGGAACTACAGATACGCAGTATTTT. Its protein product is CATTSGTTDTQYF.

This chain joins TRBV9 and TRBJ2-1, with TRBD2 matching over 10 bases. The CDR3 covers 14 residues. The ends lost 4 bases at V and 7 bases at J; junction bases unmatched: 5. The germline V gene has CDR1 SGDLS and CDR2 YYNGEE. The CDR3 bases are TGTGCCAGCAGCCCTCGGACTAGCGGTAATGAGCAGTTCTTC. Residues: CASSPRTSGNEQFF.

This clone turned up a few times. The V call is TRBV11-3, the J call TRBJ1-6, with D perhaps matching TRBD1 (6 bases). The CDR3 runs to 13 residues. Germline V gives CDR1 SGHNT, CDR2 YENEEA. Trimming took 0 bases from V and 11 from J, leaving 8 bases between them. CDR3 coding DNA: TGTGCCAGCAGCTTAGAAGAGGGGGCACCCCTCCACTTT. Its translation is CASSLEEGAPLHF.

CDR3 in amino acids: CASRLAENTDTQYF. As DNA, the CDR3 is TGCGCCAGTAGACTAGCTGAGAACACAGATACGCAGTATTTT. The chain has TRBV5-1 and TRBJ2-3; 7 bases align to TRBD2. CDR1 is SGHRS and CDR2 is YFSETQ in the germline V gene. The V segment lost 8 bases and the J segment 2 bases; nucleotides outside the gene matches: 8. The CDR3 has 14 residues.

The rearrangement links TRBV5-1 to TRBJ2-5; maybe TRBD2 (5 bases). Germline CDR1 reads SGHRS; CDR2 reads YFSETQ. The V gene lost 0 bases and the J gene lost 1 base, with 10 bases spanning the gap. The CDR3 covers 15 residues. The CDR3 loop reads CASSLDWGVQETQYF. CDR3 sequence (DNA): TGCGCCAGCAGCTTGGATTGGGGAGTCCAAGAGACCCAGTACTTC.

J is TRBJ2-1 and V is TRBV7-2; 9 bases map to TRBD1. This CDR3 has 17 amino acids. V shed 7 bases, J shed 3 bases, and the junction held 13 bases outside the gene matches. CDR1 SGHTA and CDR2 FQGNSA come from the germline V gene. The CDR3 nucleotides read TGTGCCAGCACCCTTAGGCTGGGACAGGGTAGCTACAATGAGCAGTTCTTC. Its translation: CASTLRLGQGSYNEQFF.

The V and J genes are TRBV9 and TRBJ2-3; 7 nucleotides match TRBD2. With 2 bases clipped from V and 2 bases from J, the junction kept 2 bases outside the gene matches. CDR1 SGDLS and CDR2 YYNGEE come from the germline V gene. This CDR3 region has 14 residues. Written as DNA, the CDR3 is TGTGCCAGCAGCGTCCGGGGGGACACAGATACGCAGTATTTT. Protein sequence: CASSVRGDTDTQYF.